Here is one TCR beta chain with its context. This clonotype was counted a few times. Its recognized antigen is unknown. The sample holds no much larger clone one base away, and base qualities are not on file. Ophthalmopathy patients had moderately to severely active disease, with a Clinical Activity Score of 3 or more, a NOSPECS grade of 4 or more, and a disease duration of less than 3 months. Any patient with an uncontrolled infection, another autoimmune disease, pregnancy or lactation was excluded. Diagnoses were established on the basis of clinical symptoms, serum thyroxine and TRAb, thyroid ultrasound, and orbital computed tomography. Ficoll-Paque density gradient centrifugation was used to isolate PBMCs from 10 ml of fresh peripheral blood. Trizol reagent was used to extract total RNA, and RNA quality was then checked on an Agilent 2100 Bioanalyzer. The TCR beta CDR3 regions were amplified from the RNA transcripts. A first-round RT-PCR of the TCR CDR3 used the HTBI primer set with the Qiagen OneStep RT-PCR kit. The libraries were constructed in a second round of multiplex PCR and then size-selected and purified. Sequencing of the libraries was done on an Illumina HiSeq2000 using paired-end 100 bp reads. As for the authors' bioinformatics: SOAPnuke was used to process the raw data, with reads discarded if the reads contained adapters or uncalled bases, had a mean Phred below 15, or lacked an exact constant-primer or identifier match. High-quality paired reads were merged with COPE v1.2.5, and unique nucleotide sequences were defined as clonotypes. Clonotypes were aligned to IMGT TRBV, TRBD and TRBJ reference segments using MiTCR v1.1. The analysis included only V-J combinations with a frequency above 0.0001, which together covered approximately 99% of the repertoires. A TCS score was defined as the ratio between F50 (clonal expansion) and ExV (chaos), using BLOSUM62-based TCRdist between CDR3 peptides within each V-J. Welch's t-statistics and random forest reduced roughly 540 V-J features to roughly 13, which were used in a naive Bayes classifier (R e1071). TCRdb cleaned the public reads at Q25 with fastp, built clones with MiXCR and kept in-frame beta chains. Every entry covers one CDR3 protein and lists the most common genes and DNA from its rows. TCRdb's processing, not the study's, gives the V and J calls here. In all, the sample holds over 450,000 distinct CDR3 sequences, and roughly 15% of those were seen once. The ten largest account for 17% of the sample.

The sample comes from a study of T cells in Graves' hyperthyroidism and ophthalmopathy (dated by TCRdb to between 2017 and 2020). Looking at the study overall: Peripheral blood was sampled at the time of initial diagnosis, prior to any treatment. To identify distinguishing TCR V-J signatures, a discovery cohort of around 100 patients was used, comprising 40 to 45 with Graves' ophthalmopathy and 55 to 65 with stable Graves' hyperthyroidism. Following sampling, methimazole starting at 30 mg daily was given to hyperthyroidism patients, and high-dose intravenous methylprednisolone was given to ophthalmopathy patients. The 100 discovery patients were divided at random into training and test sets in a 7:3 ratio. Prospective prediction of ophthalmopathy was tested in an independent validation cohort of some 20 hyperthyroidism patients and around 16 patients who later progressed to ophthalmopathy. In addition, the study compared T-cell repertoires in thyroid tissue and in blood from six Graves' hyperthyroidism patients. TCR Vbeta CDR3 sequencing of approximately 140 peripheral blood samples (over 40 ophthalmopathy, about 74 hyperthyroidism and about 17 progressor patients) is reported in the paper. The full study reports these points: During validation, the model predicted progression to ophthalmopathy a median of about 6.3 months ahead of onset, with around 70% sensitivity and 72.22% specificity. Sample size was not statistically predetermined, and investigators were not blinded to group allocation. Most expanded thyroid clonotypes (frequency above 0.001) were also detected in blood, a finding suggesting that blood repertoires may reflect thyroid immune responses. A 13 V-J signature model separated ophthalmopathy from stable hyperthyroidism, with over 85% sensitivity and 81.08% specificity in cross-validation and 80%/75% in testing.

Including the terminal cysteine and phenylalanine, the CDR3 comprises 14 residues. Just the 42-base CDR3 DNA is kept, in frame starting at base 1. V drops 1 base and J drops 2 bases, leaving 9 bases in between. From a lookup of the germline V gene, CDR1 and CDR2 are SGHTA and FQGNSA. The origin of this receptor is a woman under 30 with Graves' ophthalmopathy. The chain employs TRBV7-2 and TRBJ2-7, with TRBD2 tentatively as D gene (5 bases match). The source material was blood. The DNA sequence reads TGTGCCAGCAGCTTAGTCGGGGTAGCCTACGAGCAGTACTTC. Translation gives CASSLVGVAYEQYF.